This T cell receptor (beta chain) is drawn from a study of Tregs in tolerant kidney transplant recipients. The nonmyeloablative bone marrow transplants came from related graft donors, with transient mixed chimerism. CD4+CD25+CD127- Tregs, CD4+CD25- non-Tregs, CD4 and CD8 cells were sorted. The CDR3 length is 14 residues. V dropped 0 bases and J dropped 6; count of bases not matched to a gene: 6. The germline V gene has CDR1 SGHDT and CDR2 YYEEEE. The data were produced by immunoSEQ multiplex PCR, yet TCRdb's version contains in-frame clones alone and is incomplete. This table has roughly 52,000 clones, 91% appearing once.

The chain carries TRBV5-6 and TRBJ2-7, with 7 bases identical to TRBD2. The TCR sequence derives from a human patient who received a combined kidney and bone marrow transplant. Some T cells may originate from the graft donor. Here the sequenced sample was CD8+ T cells from blood (PBMCs), taken 24 months after the transplant. The CDR3 DNA follows: TGTGCCAGCAGCTTGGCCGCGGGAGTTTCCGAGCAGTACTTC. Translated, it gives CASSLAAGVSEQYF.